The following is a TCR beta chain sequence with its context. Its antigen is as yet unknown. The data were obtained in a study of CD4 T cells in relation to SARS-CoV-2 and coronaviruses. The germline CDR1 and CDR2 sequences are SGHRS and YFSETQ. Germline trimming cut 2 bases from V and 1 base from J; bases unmatched to any gene: 3. The CDR3 is 17 amino acids. Generated by immunoSEQ multiplex PCR, the TCRdb table keeps only in-frame clones and is missing some. The table includes around 30,000 clones, over 60% detected once. This chain links TRBV5-1 with TRBJ2-6; 10 bases agree with TRBD1. The specimen sequenced was memory CD4+ T cells from PBMCs, cultured in vitro. This TCR was sampled from an adult with COVID-19. The CDR3 sequence is CASSFGTGDSGANVLTF. Here the CDR3 DNA reads TGCGCCAGCAGCTTCGGGACAGGGGATTCTGGGGCCAACGTCCTGACTTTC.